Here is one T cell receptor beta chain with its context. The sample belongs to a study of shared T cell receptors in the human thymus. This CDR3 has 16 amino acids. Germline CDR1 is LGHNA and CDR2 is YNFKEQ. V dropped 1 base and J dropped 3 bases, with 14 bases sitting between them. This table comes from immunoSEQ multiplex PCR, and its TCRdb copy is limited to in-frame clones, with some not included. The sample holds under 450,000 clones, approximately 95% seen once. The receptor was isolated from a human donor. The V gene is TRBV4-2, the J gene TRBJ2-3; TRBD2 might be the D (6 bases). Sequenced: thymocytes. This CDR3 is CASSQGGRLETDTQYF. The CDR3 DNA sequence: TGTGCCAGCAGCCAAGGGGGGAGACTAGAAACAGATACGCAGTATTTT.